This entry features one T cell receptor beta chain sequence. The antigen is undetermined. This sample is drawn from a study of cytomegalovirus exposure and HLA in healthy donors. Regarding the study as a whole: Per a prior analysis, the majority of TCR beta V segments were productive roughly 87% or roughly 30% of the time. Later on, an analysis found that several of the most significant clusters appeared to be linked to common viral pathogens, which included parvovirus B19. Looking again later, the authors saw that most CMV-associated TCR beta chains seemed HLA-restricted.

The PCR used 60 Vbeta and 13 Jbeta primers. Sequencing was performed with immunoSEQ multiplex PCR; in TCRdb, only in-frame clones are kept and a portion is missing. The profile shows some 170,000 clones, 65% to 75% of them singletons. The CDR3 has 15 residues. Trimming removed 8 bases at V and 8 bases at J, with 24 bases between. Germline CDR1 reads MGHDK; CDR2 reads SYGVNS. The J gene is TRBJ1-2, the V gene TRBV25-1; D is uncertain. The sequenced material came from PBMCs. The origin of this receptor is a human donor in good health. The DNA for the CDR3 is TGTGCCAGCTCCCCTTGGATGTGGGGAGTCGAGGGCTACACCTTC. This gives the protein CASSPWMWGVEGYTF.